This entry describes one TCR beta chain. Trimming at V came to 8 bases and at J to 0 bases, leaving 7 bases not matched to a gene. The CDR3 has 15 amino acids. Germline values: CDR1 MNHNS, CDR2 SASEGT. This entry is derived from a study of T cell changes during pregnancy in multiple sclerosis. Profiled with immunoSEQ multiplex PCR; TCRdb holds only in-frame clones, not every one. Altogether tens of thousands of clones are present, under 95% being singletons, with the ten largest covering more than 1.1%. The chain combines TRBV6-1 with TRBJ1-2; 9 nucleotides match TRBD1. The sequencing here drew on peripheral blood, taken after pregnancy. This receptor was taken from a female donor with multiple sclerosis, enrolled in a pregnancy study. The chain's CDR3 is CASEPGQGPNYGYTF. CDR3 in DNA: TGTGCCAGCGAACCGGGACAGGGTCCTAACTATGGCTACACCTTC.